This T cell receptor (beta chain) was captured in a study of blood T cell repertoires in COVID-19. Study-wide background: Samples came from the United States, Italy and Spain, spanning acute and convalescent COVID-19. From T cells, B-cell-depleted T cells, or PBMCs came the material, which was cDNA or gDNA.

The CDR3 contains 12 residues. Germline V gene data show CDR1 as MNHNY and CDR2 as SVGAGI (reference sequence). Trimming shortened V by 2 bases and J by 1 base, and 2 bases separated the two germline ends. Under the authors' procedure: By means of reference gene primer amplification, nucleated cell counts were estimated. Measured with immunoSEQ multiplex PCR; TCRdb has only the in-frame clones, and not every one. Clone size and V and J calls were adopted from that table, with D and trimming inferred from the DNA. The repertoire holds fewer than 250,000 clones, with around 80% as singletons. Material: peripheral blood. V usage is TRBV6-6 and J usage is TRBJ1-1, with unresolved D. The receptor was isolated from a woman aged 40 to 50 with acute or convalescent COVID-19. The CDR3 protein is CASSYRNTEAFF. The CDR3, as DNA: TGTGCCAGCAGTTACCGGAACACTGAAGCTTTCTTT.